These 32 T cell receptor beta chains were sequenced from one sample in a study of T cell clonality in common variable immunodeficiency. Clones were sequenced by immunoSEQ multiplex PCR, and TCRdb holds only the in-frame ones, with some missing. This sample comprises 25,000 to 35,000 clones, none seen once only. Material: peripheral blood mononuclear cells. These receptors all stem from a person aged 18 to 69 in good health.

In its sample, this clone was seen many times. Read sequence stops 3 residues before the CDR3 end, and the germline J gene provides the missing end. V is TRBV4-2 and J is TRBJ2-2, with 12 bases aligning to TRBD2. This CDR3 spans 18 amino acids. With 4 bases clipped from V and 6 bases from J, the junction kept 12 bases outside the gene matches. The V gene's germline CDR1 is LGHNA and CDR2 YNFKEQ. The chain's CDR3 is CASSLHRLAGEGAGELFF. CDR3 bases read: TGTGCCAGCAGCCTCCACCGACTAGCGGGGGAAGGAGCCGGGGAG.

The table lists this clone with a few counts. The read falls 3 residues short of the CDR3 end, and the missing part is taken from the germline J gene. The sample has other DNA sequences that encode this CDR3 too. V and J are TRBV7-3 and TRBJ2-1; possibly TRBD2 for D (6 bases). The V gene lost 4 bases and the J gene lost 0 bases, with 13 bases spanning the gap. From germline, CDR1 is SGHTA and CDR2 FQGTGA. CDR3 length: 16 residues. This chain's CDR3 is CASSSLAVSSYNEQFF. The DNA read from the CDR3 is TGTGCCAGCAGCTCCTTAGCGGTCAGCTCCTACAATGAG.

This clone was counted many times. The read ends 3 residues shy of where the CDR3 ends; the end is completed using the germline J gene. The chain links TRBV4-1 to TRBJ1-4, with a tentative D call TRBD1 (5 bases). Germline V gives CDR1 MGHRA, CDR2 YSYEKL. Deletions cut 4 bases from V and 8 bases from J, with 14 bases between. The length of the CDR3 is 14 residues. Partial CDR3 DNA: TGCGCCAGCAGCCCATTAGGGGTTGACGAAAAA. Amino acids: CASSPLGVDEK. The entire CDR3 sequence reads CASSPLGVDEKLFF.

A remark on this clone: The read terminates 3 residues before the CDR3 end, so the remaining end is supplied by the germline J gene. The rearrangement joins TRBV19 to TRBJ1-6; D is ambiguous. Germline assignment: CDR1 LNHDA and CDR2 SQIVND (reference sequence). This CDR3 region has 17 residues. The V gene lost 4 bases and the J gene lost 10 bases, with 23 bases spanning the gap. The CDR3 bases that were read are TGTGCCAGTAGTACCCCTATGTGGGCAGGCGTGAGCTCACCC. Translation gives CASSTPMWAGVSSP. The entire CDR3 protein reads CASSTPMWAGVSSPLHF.

This clone was seen a few times. The read ends 3 residues before the CDR3 terminus; that terminus is restored from the germline J gene. V and J are TRBV19 and TRBJ1-2; 9 positions agree with TRBD1. The CDR3 has 20 amino acids. Per germline, CDR1 LNHDA and CDR2 SQIVND (reference sequence). The CDR3 DNA, read in part, is TGTGCCAGTAGTCCCAAATGGGACAGGGCATCTAACTGGCTCGAGACGGGC. It encodes CASSPKWDRASNWLETG. The CDR3 as a whole reads CASSPKWDRASNWLETGYTF. Supplemented by reference TRBV19 and TRBJ1-2, the full variable domain reads DGGITQSPKYLFRKEGQNVTLSCEQNLNHDAMYWYRQDPGQGLRLIYYSQIVNDFQKGDIAEGYSVSREKKESFPLTVTSAQKNPTAFYLCASSPKWDRASNWLETGYTFGSGTRLTVV.

This clone was detected ten times or more. The CDR3 end lies 3 residues beyond the end of the read and is filled in from the germline J gene. The chain carries TRBV6-2 or TRBV6-3 and TRBJ1-1; tentatively, D is TRBD1 (5 bases). CDR1 MNHEY and CDR2 SVGEGT come from the germline V gene. The CDR3 has 16 amino acids. Trimming took off 0 bases at V and 3 bases at J, with 14 bases between the two ends. CDR3 amino acids: CASSYSPNLGDTEAFF. The DNA read from the CDR3 is TGTGCCAGCAGTTACTCACCCAATCTAGGGGACACTGAA.

This clone was seen only a few times. The CDR3 end falls 3 residues outside the read, so it is completed with the germline J gene. The chain recombines TRBV5-4 with TRBJ2-1; 8 bases are a match to TRBD1. V lost 3 bases, J lost 8 bases, and 10 bases stayed unmatched. CDR1 is SGHNT, CDR2 YYREEE, per germline (reference sequence). The CDR3 has 15 residues. CDR3 bases read: TGTGCCAGCAGCTCACCGGGACAGGTCTCTTATGAG. As protein: CASSSPGQVSYE. The full CDR3 protein reads CASSSPGQVSYEQFF.

This clone has a handful of counts. The CDR3 end falls 3 residues outside the read, so it is completed with the germline J gene. The gene calls are TRBV20-1 and TRBJ2-5; 8 bases line up with TRBD1. V lost 3 bases and J lost 5; bases outside the gene matches: 11. Germline V gene lookup returns CDR1 DFQATT and CDR2 SNEGSKA (reference sequence). The CDR3 contains 15 residues. The covered CDR3 bases are TGCAGTGCTAGGATGTTTCAGGGGGCGGGTGAGACC. Translation gives CSARMFQGAGET. The whole CDR3 reads CSARMFQGAGETQYF.

Notes on this clone: The read stops 3 residues short of the end of the CDR3; the missing end is completed from the germline J gene. V usage is TRBV2 and J usage is TRBJ2-2; 9 positions agree with TRBD1. The CDR3 is 17 residues long. With V trimmed by 6 bases and J by 7 bases, 15 bases remained unmatched. CDR1 is SNHLY, CDR2 FYNNEI, per germline. CDR3 DNA (partial): TGTGCCAGCAGGGCGGGGATATTACACAGGGGGCGCGGGGAG. Translation: CASRAGILHRGRGE. The whole CDR3 reads CASRAGILHRGRGELFF.

This clone was counted ten times or more. The read falls 3 residues short of the CDR3 end, and the missing part is taken from the germline J gene. This chain joins TRBV6-2 or TRBV6-3 and TRBJ2-7; tentative D call: TRBD1 (5 bases). The ends were cut back, 0 bases at V and 2 bases at J, with 5 bases in the middle. The CDR3 length is 13 residues. Per the germline V gene, CDR1 is MNHEY and CDR2 is SVGEGT. The CDR3 DNA, read in part, is TGTGCCAGCAGTTACTCGGACACCTACGAG. The encoded protein is CASSYSDTYE. The full-length CDR3 reads as CASSYSDTYEQYF.

This clone was picked up many times. The missing CDR3 end, 3 residues past where the read stops, is filled in from the germline J gene. V gene TRBV5-1 combines with J gene TRBJ2-3; 8 bases are shared with TRBD1. The germline V gene has CDR1 SGHRS and CDR2 YFSETQ. V lost 6 bases to trimming and J lost 2 bases; unmatched junction nucleotides: 8. This CDR3 has 15 residues. The sequenced part of the CDR3 DNA is TGCGCCAGCACCCCGGACAGGGCCTCCACAGATACG. It encodes CASTPDRASTDT. The whole CDR3 reads CASTPDRASTDTQYF.

This clone was seen repeatedly, ten times or more. The sequence runs out 3 residues before the end of the CDR3; the remainder is reconstructed from the germline J gene. V usage is TRBV5-1 and J usage is TRBJ2-2; 12 bases match TRBD1. The CDR3 is made up of 17 amino acids. The germline V gene encodes CDR1 SGHRS and CDR2 YFSETQ. The ends lost 4 bases at V and 5 bases at J; junction bases unmatched: 9. The CDR3 sequence: CASSPGTGGAWTGELFF. The part of the CDR3 DNA that was read is TGCGCCAGCAGCCCGGGGACAGGGGGCGCATGGACCGGGGAG. Full variable domain (missing parts from reference TRBV5-1 and TRBJ2-2): KAGVTQTPRYLIKTRGQQVTLSCSPISGHRSVSWYQQTPGQGLQFLFEYFSETQRNKGNFPGRFSGRQFSNSRSEMNVSTLELGDSALYLCASSPGTGGAWTGELFFGEGSRLTVL.

By frequency in the sample, this clone is medium-sized (0.01 to 0.1%). The CDR3 is cut off 3 residues early in the read; its end comes from the germline J gene. This chain links TRBV20-1 with TRBJ2-7; a possible D gene is TRBD1 (6 bases). Germline loops: CDR1 DFQATT, CDR2 SNEGSKA (reference sequence). This CDR3 is built from 15 residues. The ends were cut back, 1 base at V and 0 bases at J, with 13 bases in the middle. The chain's CDR3 is CSARVGQSSSYEQYF. The sequenced CDR3 bases are TGCAGTGCTAGAGTAGGACAGTCTAGCTCCTACGAG.

This clone was seen many times. The CDR3 extends 3 residues past the end of the read, so its final part is completed from the germline J gene. The gene calls are TRBV20-1 and TRBJ2-1, with TRBD2 identical over 8 bases. The junction had 6 bases not matched to a gene; V was cut back by 5 bases and J by 3 bases. Germline V lookup: CDR1 DFQATT, CDR2 SNEGSKA (reference sequence). The CDR3 spans 14 residues. The sequenced CDR3 bases are TGCAGTGCTCTTAGCGGGGACGACTACAATGAG. This encodes CSALSGDDYNE. From start to end, the CDR3 is CSALSGDDYNEQFF.

This clone was seen at least ten times. The read ends 3 residues before the CDR3 terminus; that terminus is restored from the germline J gene. The chain recombines TRBV20-1 with TRBJ1-4, with D possibly being TRBD1 (5 bases). CDR1 and CDR2 (germline): DFQATT, SNEGSKA (reference sequence). This CDR3 has 14 residues. The sequenced CDR3 bases are TGCAGTGCTAGAGAGGGGGACCGACTCGGGGGA. It encodes CSAREGDRLGG. The CDR3 reads in full as CSAREGDRLGGLFF.

A few counts support this clone. Partial CDR3 DNA: TGTGCCAGCAGTGACGGGACTGTAACCTACGAG. Protein sequence: CASSDGTVTYE. The full-length CDR3 reads as CASSDGTVTYEQYF. The chain carries TRBV6-2 or TRBV6-3 and TRBJ2-7, with a possible D match to TRBD2 (6 bases). The CDR3 extends 3 residues past the end of the read, so its final part is completed from the germline J gene. V lost 5 bases and J lost 2, with 13 bases in between. CDR3 length: 14 amino acids. CDR1 MNHEY and CDR2 SVGEGT come from the germline V gene.

This clone has ten or more counts. The CDR3 end lies 3 residues beyond the end of the read and is filled in from the germline J gene. The chain uses TRBV9 and TRBJ2-1, with 7 bases aligning to TRBD1. J lost 2 bases, V lost 0 bases, and 5 bases had no gene match. Germline V lookup: CDR1 SGDLS, CDR2 YYNGEE. The CDR3 has 16 residues. The CDR3 spells CASSVGGQRTYNEQFF. The CDR3 bases that were read are TGTGCCAGCAGCGTAGGGGGACAGAGAACCTACAATGAG.

This clone was seen a handful of times. The read finishes 3 residues shy of the CDR3 end, and the germline J gene is used to complete it. The chain uses TRBV19 and TRBJ1-1; 10 positions match TRBD1. This CDR3 is built from 14 residues. The V and J ends lost 6 bases and 7 bases, in that order; junction bases with no gene match: 8. Germline CDR1 reads LNHDA; CDR2 reads SQIVND (reference sequence). CDR3 DNA, as far as it was read: TGTGCCAGTAGCCGACAGGGGGCGCGGGTTGAA. Translating it yields CASSRQGARVE. In full, the CDR3 reads CASSRQGARVEAFF.

This clone was seen only a few times. The read falls 3 residues short of the CDR3 end, and the missing part is taken from the germline J gene. The chain uses TRBV7-6 and TRBJ2-5; unclear D gene. The CDR3 contains 14 residues. The germline V gene has CDR1 SGHVS and CDR2 FNYEAQ. With 1 base removed from V and 1 base from J, the gap between germline ends came to 7 bases. This CDR3 reads CASSLGRGQETQYF. The covered CDR3 bases are TGTGCCAGCAGCTTAGGTCGCGGCCAAGAGACC.

This clone was seen repeatedly, ten times or more. The CDR3 end falls 3 residues outside the read, so it is completed with the germline J gene. V is TRBV6-4 and J is TRBJ2-5; D call uncertain. This CDR3 is 13 amino acids long. The germline V gene has CDR1 MRHNA and CDR2 SNTAGT. The V gene lost 2 bases and the J gene lost 7 bases, with 11 bases spanning the gap. CDR3 protein: CASSDRPGATQYF. The sequenced CDR3 bases are TGTGCCAGCAGTGACCGTCCAGGTGCGACC.

This clone was recorded many times. The read finishes 3 residues shy of the CDR3 end, and the germline J gene is used to complete it. V usage is TRBV10-1 and J usage is TRBJ1-1; D gene unclear. CDR1 is WNHNN, CDR2 SYGVQD, per germline (reference sequence). V was trimmed by 2 bases and J by 2 bases, leaving 15 bases between them. The length of the CDR3 is 16 residues. The CDR3 region is CASSEIGGTINTEAFF. The covered CDR3 bases are TGCGCCAGCAGTGAGATCGGCGGAACCATTAACACTGAA.

This clone was seen repeatedly, ten times or more. The DNA ends 3 residues before the CDR3 does, and the rest of the CDR3 is filled in from the germline J gene. V and J are TRBV7-8 and TRBJ1-2, with D tentatively TRBD1 (5 bases). The CDR3 totals 12 residues. Germline V gene lookup returns CDR1 SGHVS and CDR2 FQNEAQ. CDR3 sequence reads: CASSWGSKGYTF. The covered CDR3 bases are TGTGCCAGCAGCTGGGGCTCTAAAGGC.

This clone came up many times. The CDR3 reads CASTLPRGEKLFF. The sequenced CDR3 bases are TGTGCCAGTACCCTCCCCCGGGGGGAAAAA. The chain carries TRBV7-9 and TRBJ1-4, with D maybe TRBD1 (5 bases). The read finishes 3 residues shy of the CDR3 end, and the germline J gene is used to complete it. V lost 9 bases and J lost 8, with 16 bases in between. Germline CDR1 is SEHNR and CDR2 is FQNEAQ (reference sequence). CDR3 length: 13 amino acids.

Ten or more counts support this clone. CDR3 DNA (partial): TGTGCCAGCTCACCTCTCCAAGAGACC. Translating it yields CASSPLQET. The full CDR3 sequence reads CASSPLQETQYF. The V gene is TRBV18, the J gene TRBJ2-5; D unclear. The read ends 3 residues before the CDR3 terminus; that terminus is restored from the germline J gene. Trimming pared 3 bases from V and 1 base from J, leaving 3 bases between. Germline V CDR1 and CDR2: KGHSH, LQKENI. CDR3 length: 12 amino acids.

This clone was detected ten times or more. The read finishes 3 residues shy of the CDR3 end, and the germline J gene is used to complete it. The chain is built from TRBV20-1 and TRBJ2-5, with 7 bases fitting TRBD2. Germline V gives CDR1 DFQATT, CDR2 SNEGSKA (reference sequence). CDR3 length: 15 residues. J gave up 4 bases and V 0 bases, and 8 bases lay outside the gene matches. CDR3 region: CSARDPSGTTETQYF. CDR3 DNA, as far as it was read: TGCAGTGCTAGAGATCCCTCCGGGACTACAGAGACC.

This clone was observed many times. The CDR3 end lies 3 residues beyond the end of the read and is filled in from the germline J gene. The chain carries TRBV2 and TRBJ2-3; D is undetermined. The CDR3 sequence is 10 residues long. With 9 bases removed from V and 6 bases from J, the gap between germline ends came to 7 bases. Germline CDR1 SNHLY, CDR2 FYNNEI. CDR3 sequence reads: CASLLDTQYF. The part of the CDR3 DNA that was read is TGTGCCAGTCTTCTGGATACG.

This clone was seen ten or more times. CDR3 protein: CASRPTGTGPRSPLHF. CDR3 DNA, as far as it was read: TGTGCCAGCAGACCAACCGGGACAGGGCCTCGATCACCC. The chain recombines TRBV12-3 or TRBV12-4 with TRBJ1-6; 9 bases are a match to TRBD1. Read data end 3 residues before the CDR3 end; the end is taken from the germline J gene. This CDR3 has 16 amino acids. The V gene end was trimmed by 6 bases and the J gene end by 10 bases; junction bases not matched to a gene: 13.

There are many counts of this clone. CDR3 DNA, as far as it was read: TGCAGTGCTAGGGAAGACACCTCCACCGGGGAG. Protein sequence: CSAREDTSTGE. Given in full, the CDR3 is CSAREDTSTGELFF. The chain couples TRBV20-1 to TRBJ2-2; D remains unclear. The CDR3 end falls 3 residues outside the read, so it is completed with the germline J gene. From germline, CDR1 is DFQATT and CDR2 SNEGSKA (reference sequence). This CDR3 spans 14 amino acids. V was clipped by 3 bases and J by 4 bases, with 12 bases between them.

The sample holds many counts of this clone. Read coverage stops 3 residues before the CDR3 terminus; the germline J gene supplies the remainder. The chain recombines TRBV5-1 with TRBJ1-1, with D possibly TRBD1 on 6 matching bases. CDR3 length: 14 residues. From germline, CDR1 is SGHRS and CDR2 YFSETQ. Trimming stripped 4 bases from V and 6 bases from J, with 16 bases between. CDR3 in amino acids: CASSLSQGGAEAFF. Partial CDR3 DNA: TGCGCCAGCAGCCTATCACAGGGAGGTGCTGAA. Together with reference TRBV5-1 and TRBJ1-1, the CDR3 gives the full variable domain: KAGVTQTPRYLIKTRGQQVTLSCSPISGHRSVSWYQQTPGQGLQFLFEYFSETQRNKGNFPGRFSGRQFSNSRSEMNVSTLELGDSALYLCASSLSQGGAEAFFGQGTRLTVV.

A remark on this clone: The read comes to an end 3 residues before the CDR3 does, leaving the germline J gene to fill in the end. V is TRBV5-8 and J is TRBJ2-7, with D hard to call. CDR1 and CDR2 from the germline V gene are SGHTS and YDEGEE. The CDR3 contains 10 residues. Trimming left V 6 bases short and J 2 bases short, with 3 bases between. CDR3 DNA (partial): TGTGCCAGCACCGCCTACGAG. Translated: CASTAYE. The complete CDR3 protein is CASTAYEQYF.

This clone is termed medium-sized. Here the CDR3 reads CASSPGSYGYTF. CDR3 DNA, as far as it was read: TGTGCCAGCAGCCCAGGGAGCTATGGC. The chain is built from TRBV11-2 and TRBJ1-2; TRBD1 is a possible D gene (5 bases). The read ends 3 residues shy of where the CDR3 ends; the end is completed using the germline J gene. The CDR3 extends over 12 amino acids. The germline V gene has CDR1 SGHAT and CDR2 FQNNGV. Trimming pared 5 bases from V and 4 bases from J, leaving 8 bases between.

This clone showed up many times. The part of the CDR3 DNA that was read is TGTGCCTGGAACCAGGGGTTGAGC. Its protein product is CAWNQGLS. The entire CDR3 sequence reads CAWNQGLSYTF. This chain uses TRBV30 with TRBJ1-2; maybe TRBD1 (6 bases). The read ends 3 residues early relative to the CDR3; the germline J gene fills the gap. Germline CDR1 and CDR2: GTSNPN and SVGIG (reference sequence). The CDR3 covers 11 residues. Based on the CDR3 plus reference TRBV30 and TRBJ1-2, the full variable domain is SQTIHQWPATLVQPVGSPLSLECTVEGTSNPNLYWYRQAAGRGLQLLFYSVGIGQISSEVPQNLSASRPQDRQFILSSKKLLLSDSGFYLCAWNQGLSYTFGSGTRLTVV.